These 9 T cell receptor beta chains were all obtained from the same sample, sequenced in a study of shared clonotypes between healthy human individuals. The data were produced by immunoSEQ multiplex PCR, yet TCRdb's version contains in-frame clones alone and is incomplete. This table has 800,000 to 1,200,000 clones, around three quarters appearing once. Sequencing was carried out using memory CD4+ T cells from PBMCs. Described subset: CD45RA-negative fraction. These receptors all come from a man between 18 and 29 years old in good health. Some clones in this sample may be carry-over from other donors' samples.

This chain connects TRBV13 to TRBJ2-7; D remains ambiguous. The V gene's germline CDR1 is PRHDT and CDR2 FYEKMQ (reference sequence). The CDR3 runs to 14 residues. V gave up 0 bases and J gave up 5 bases, with 11 bases separating them. CDR3 sequence: CASSLGGASHEQYF. The CDR3 DNA reads as TGTGCCAGCAGCTTAGGGGGCGCATCTCACGAGCAGTACTTC.

The V call is TRBV5-1, the J call TRBJ2-5; D remains ambiguous. The germline V gene has CDR1 SGHRS and CDR2 YFSETQ. V lost 4 bases and J lost 2, with 6 bases in between. The CDR3 covers 12 residues. In DNA form, the CDR3 reads TGCGCCAGCAGCCAGGTACAAGAGACCCAGTACTTC. Translation: CASSQVQETQYF.

The chain employs TRBV14 and TRBJ1-3; the match to TRBD1 covers 7 bases. V trimming: 4 bases; J trimming: 3 bases; junction bases outside the gene matches: 6. The CDR3 covers 15 residues. CDR1 and CDR2 (germline): SGHDN, FVKESK. CDR3 sequence: CASSPSTGFGNTIYF. In DNA form, the CDR3 reads TGTGCCAGCAGCCCCTCGACAGGGTTTGGAAACACCATATATTTT.

DNA of the CDR3: TGTGCCAGCACACACAGGGGGTACTACGAGCAGTACTTC. Translated, it gives CASTHRGYYEQYF. The V and J genes are TRBV5-6 and TRBJ2-7; 8 bases are a match to TRBD1. Germline CDR1 is SGHDT and CDR2 is YYEEEE. V lost 6 bases and J lost 3; bases outside the gene matches: 5. The length of the CDR3 is 13 residues.

The rearrangement uses TRBV5-1 and TRBJ2-1; D may be TRBD2 (6 bases). Trimming took off 4 bases at V and 4 bases at J, with 15 bases between the two ends. The germline gives CDR1 SGHRS, CDR2 YFSETQ. The CDR3 is 15 residues long. CDR3 amino acids: CASSPSPGEYNEQFF. The DNA of the CDR3 is TGCGCCAGCAGCCCGAGCCCGGGGGAATACAATGAGCAGTTCTTC.

CDR3 bases: TGTGCCAGCAGTTTATCTGGTGCTAGGGGAAACACCATATATTTT. It specifies CASSLSGARGNTIYF. The gene calls are TRBV28 and TRBJ1-3; D ambiguous. The germline V gene encodes CDR1 MDHEN and CDR2 SYDVKM. The V gene lost 1 base and the J gene lost 4 bases, with 11 bases spanning the gap. The CDR3 length is 15 residues.

With respect to this clone: A much larger clone lies one base from this, so it may be a read error. At the DNA level, this CDR3 is encoded by other sequences in the same sample as well. The rearrangement joins TRBV11-2 to TRBJ2-3; D gene ambiguous. The CDR3 length is 13 residues. Germline V lookup: CDR1 SGHAT, CDR2 FQNNGV. The ends were cut back, 3 bases at V and 2 bases at J, with 6 bases in the middle. DNA of the CDR3: TGTGCCAGCAGCTTGGGAAACACAGATACGCAGTATTTT. Protein: CASSLGNTDTQYF.

This chain joins TRBV28 and TRBJ2-1, with TRBD1 as a possible D gene (6 bases). V dropped 2 bases and J dropped 2 bases, with 16 bases sitting between them. The CDR3 sequence is 17 residues long. Germline V gene sequence: CDR1 MDHEN, CDR2 SYDVKM. The CDR3 region is CASSLPTFRGTYNEQFF. CDR3 coding DNA: TGTGCCAGCAGTTTACCCACATTCAGGGGTACCTACAATGAGCAGTTCTTC.

V gene TRBV19 combines with J gene TRBJ1-5; 10 nucleotides agree with TRBD1. The CDR3 has 14 residues. J was trimmed by 9 bases and V by 6 bases; bases with no gene match: 8. Germline CDR1 LNHDA, CDR2 SQIVND (reference sequence). The CDR3 loop is CASRGQGPRRPQHF. For the CDR3, the DNA is TGTGCCAGTAGGGGACAGGGGCCGCGGCGGCCCCAGCATTTT.